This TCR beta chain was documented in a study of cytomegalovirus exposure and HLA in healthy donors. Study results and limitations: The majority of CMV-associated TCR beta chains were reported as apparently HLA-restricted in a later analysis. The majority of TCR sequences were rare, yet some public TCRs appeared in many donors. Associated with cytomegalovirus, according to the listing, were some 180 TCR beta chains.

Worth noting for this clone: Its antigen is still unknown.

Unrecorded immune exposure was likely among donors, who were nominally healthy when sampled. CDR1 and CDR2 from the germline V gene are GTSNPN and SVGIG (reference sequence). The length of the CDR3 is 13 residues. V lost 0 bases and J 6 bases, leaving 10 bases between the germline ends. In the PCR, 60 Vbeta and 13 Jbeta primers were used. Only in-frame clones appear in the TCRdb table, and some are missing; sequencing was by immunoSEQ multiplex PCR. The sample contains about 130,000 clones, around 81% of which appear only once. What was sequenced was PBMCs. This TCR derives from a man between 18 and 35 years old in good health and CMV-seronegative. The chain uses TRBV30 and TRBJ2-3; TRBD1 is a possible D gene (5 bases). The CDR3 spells CAWSVLKGDTQYF. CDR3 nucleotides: TGTGCCTGGAGTGTACTAAAGGGGGATACGCAGTATTTT.